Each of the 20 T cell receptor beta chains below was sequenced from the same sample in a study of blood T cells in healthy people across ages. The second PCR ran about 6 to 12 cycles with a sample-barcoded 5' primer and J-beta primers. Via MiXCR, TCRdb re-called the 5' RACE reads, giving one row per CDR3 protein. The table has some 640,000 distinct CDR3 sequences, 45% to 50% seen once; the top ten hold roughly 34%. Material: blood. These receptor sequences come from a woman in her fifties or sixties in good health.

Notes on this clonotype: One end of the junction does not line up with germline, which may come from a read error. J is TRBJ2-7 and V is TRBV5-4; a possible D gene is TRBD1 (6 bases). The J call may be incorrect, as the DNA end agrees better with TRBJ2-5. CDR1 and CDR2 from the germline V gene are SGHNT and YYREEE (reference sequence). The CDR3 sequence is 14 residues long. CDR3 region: CANSPVQGAETQYF. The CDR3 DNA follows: TGTGCCAACAGCCCAGTACAGGGCGCGGAGACCCAGTACTTC.

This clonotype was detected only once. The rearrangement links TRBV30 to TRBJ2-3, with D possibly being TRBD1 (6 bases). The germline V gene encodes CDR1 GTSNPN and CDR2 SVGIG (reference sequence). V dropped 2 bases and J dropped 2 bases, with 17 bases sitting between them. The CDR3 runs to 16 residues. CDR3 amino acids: CAWSFGWAGVTDTQYF. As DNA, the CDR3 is TGTGCCTGGAGTTTCGGGTGGGCAGGGGTCACAGATACGCAGTATTTT. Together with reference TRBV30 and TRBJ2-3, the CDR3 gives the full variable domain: SQTIHQWPATLVQPVGSPLSLECTVEGTSNPNLYWYRQAAGRGLQLLFYSVGIGQISSEVPQNLSASRPQDRQFILSSKKLLLSDSGFYLCAWSFGWAGVTDTQYFGPGTRLTVL.

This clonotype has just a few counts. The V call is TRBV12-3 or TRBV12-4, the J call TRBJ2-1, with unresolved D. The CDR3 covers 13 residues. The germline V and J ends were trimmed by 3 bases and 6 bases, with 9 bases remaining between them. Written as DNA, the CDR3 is TGTGCCAGCAGTTTTTCGAGGCTCAATGAGCAGTTCTTC. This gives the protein CASSFSRLNEQFF.

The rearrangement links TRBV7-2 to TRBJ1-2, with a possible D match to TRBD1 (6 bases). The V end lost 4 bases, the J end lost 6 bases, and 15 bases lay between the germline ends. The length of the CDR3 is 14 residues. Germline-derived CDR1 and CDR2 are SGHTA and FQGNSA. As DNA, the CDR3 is TGTGCCAGCAGCTCATATAGGACAGCGGATGGCTACACCTTC. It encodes CASSSYRTADGYTF.

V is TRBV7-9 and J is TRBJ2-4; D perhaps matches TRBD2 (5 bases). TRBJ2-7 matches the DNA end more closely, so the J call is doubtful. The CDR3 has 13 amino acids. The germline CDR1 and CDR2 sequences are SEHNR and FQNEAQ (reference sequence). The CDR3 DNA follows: TGTGCCAGCGATCAGGCCGAGGACTCCGAGCAGTACTTC. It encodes CASDQAEDSEQYF.

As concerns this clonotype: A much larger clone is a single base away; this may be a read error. CDR3: CASSRVWNEQFF. The CDR3 DNA follows: TGTGCCAGCAGCCGGGTTTGGAATGAGCAGTTCTTC. The chain links TRBV7-9 to TRBJ2-1; D is ambiguous. This CDR3 is built from 12 residues. CDR1 SEHNR and CDR2 FQNEAQ come from the germline V gene (reference sequence). V shed 5 bases and J shed 7 bases, with 9 bases lying between them.

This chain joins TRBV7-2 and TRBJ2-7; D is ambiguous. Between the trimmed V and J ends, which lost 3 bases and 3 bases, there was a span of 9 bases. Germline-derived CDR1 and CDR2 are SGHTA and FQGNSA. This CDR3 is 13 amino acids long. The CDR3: CASSFTQNYEQYF. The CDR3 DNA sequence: TGTGCCAGCAGCTTCACACAGAACTACGAGCAGTACTTC.

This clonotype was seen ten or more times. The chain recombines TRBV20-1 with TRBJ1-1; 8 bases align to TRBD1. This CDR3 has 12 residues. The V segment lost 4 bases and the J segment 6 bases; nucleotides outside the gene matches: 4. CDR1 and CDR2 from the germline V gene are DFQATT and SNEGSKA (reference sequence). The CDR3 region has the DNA TGCAGTGCTAAACAGGGGGGTTCTGAAGCTTTCTTT. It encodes CSAKQGGSEAFF.

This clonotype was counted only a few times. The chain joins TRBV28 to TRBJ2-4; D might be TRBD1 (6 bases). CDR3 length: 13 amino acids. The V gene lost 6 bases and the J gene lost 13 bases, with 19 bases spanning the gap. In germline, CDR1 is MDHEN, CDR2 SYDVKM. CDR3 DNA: TGTGCCAGCAGCCGTACCGGACAGTTGGGGCAGTACTTC. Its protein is CASSRTGQLGQYF.

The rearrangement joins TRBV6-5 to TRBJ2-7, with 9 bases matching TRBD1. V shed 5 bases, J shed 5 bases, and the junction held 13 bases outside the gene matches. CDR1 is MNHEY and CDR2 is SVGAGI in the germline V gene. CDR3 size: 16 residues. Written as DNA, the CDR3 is TGTGCCAGCAGTCGCGGAGGGACAGGGACGTTCAACGAGCAGTACTTC. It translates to CASSRGGTGTFNEQYF.

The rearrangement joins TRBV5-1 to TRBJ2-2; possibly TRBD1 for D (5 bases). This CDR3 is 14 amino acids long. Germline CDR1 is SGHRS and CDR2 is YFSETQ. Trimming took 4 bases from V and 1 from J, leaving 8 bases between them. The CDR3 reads CASSVTGNTGELFF. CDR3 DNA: TGCGCCAGCAGCGTTACAGGGAACACCGGGGAGCTGTTTTTT.

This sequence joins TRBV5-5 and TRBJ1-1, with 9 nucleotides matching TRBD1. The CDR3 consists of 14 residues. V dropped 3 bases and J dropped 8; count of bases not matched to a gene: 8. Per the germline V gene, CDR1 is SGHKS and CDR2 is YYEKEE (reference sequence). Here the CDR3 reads CASSSLDRGDEAFF. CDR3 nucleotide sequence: TGTGCCAGCAGCTCCTTGGACAGGGGAGACGAAGCTTTCTTT.

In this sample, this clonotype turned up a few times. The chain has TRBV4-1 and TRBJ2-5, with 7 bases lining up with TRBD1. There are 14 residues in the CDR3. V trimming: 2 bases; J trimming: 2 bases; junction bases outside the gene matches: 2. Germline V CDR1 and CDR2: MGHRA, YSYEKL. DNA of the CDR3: TGCGCCAGCAGCCAACCGACAGGGCAAGAGACCCAGTACTTC. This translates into CASSQPTGQETQYF.

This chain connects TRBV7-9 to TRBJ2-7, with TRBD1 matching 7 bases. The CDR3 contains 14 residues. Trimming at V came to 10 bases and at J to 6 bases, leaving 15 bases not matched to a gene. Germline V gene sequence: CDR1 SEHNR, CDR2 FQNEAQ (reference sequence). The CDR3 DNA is TGTGCCACAACCGGGACAGTGACCTTTGGCGAGCAGTACTTC. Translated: CATTGTVTFGEQYF.

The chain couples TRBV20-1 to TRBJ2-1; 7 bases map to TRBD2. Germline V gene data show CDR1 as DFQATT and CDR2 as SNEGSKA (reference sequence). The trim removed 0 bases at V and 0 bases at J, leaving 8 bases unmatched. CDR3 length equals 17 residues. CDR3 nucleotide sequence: TGCAGTGCTAGAGATGGGGTTTTAGCGGGCTCCTACAATGAGCAGTTCTTC. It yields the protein CSARDGVLAGSYNEQFF.

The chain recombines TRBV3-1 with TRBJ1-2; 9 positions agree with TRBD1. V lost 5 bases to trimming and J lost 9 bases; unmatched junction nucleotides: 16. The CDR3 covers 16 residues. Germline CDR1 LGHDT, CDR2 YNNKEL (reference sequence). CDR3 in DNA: TGTGCCAGCAGCGCAACCCGGGACAGGGTGTCTAAGAGCTACACCTTC. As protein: CASSATRDRVSKSYTF. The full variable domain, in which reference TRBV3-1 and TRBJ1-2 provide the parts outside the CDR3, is DTAVSQTPKYLVTQMGNDKSIKCEQNLGHDTMYWYKQDSKKFLKIMFSYNNKELIINETVPNRFSPKSPDKAHLNLHINSLELGDSAVYFCASSATRDRVSKSYTFGSGTRLTVV.

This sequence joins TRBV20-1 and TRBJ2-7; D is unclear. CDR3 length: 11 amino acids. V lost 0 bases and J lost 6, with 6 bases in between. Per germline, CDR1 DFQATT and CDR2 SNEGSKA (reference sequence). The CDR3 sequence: CSARDRVEQYF. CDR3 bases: TGCAGTGCTAGAGATCGGGTCGAGCAGTACTTC.

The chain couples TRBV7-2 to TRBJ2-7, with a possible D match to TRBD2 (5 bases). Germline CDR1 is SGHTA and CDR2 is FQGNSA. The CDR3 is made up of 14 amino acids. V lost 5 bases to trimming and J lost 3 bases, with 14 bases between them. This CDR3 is CASSHEGRGYEQYF. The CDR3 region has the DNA TGTGCCAGCAGCCACGAGGGTAGAGGCTACGAGCAGTACTTC.

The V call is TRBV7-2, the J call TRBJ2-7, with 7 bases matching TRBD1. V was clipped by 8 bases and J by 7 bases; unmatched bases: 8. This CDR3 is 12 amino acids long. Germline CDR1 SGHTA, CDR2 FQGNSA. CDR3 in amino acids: CASQKGAGEQYF. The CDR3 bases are TGTGCCAGCCAAAAGGGGGCCGGGGAGCAGTACTTC.

The CDR3 spells CATSREGKSSGANVLTF. The DNA for the CDR3 is TGTGCCACCAGCAGAGAGGGAAAGAGCTCTGGGGCCAACGTCCTGACTTTC. V usage is TRBV15 and J usage is TRBJ2-6; D uncertain. The CDR3 spans 17 residues. The germline V gene encodes CDR1 LNHNV and CDR2 YYDKDF (reference sequence). Deletions cut 0 bases from V and 0 bases from J, with 9 bases between.